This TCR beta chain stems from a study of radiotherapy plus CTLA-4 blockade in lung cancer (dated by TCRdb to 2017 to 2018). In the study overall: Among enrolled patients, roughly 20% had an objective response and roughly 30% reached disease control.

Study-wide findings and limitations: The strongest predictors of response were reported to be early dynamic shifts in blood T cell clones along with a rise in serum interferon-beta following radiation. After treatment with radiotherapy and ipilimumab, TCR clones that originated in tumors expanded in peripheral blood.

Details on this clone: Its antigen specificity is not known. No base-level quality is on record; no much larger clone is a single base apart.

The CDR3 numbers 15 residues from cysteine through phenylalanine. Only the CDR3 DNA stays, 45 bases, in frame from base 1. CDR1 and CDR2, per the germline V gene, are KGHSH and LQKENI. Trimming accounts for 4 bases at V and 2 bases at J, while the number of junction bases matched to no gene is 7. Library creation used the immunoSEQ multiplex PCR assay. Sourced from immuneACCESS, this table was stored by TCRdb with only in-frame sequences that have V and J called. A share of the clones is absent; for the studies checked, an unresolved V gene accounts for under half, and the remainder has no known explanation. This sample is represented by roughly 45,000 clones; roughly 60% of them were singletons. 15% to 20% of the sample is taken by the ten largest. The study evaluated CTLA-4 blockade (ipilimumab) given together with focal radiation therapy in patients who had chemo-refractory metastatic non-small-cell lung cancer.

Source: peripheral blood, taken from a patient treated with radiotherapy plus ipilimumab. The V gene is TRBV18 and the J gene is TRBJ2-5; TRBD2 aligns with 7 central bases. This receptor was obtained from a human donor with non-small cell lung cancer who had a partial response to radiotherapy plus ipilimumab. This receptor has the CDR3 CASSLLGAGQETQYF. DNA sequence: TGTGCCAGCTCACTTCTAGGAGCGGGACAAGAGACCCAGTACTTC.